This entry describes one T cell receptor beta chain. Its antigen remains unidentified. The data were taken from a study of T cell repertoires in cytomegalovirus infection. This CDR3 spans 15 amino acids. V was clipped by 4 bases and J by 2 bases; unmatched bases: 4. From germline, CDR1 is SEHNR and CDR2 FQNEAQ (reference sequence). TCRdb passed the reads through MiXCR, listing each CDR3 protein once. The repertoire holds about a million distinct CDR3 sequences, with around 32% as singletons. V and J are TRBV7-9 and TRBJ2-1; TRBD2 aligns across 8 bases. The clonotype was recovered from a human donor in good health (CMV status not recorded). Some clones in this sample may be carry-over from other donors' samples. Here the sequenced sample was cultured CD8+ T cells from PBMCs, taken from culture after CMV antigen stimulation. The CDR3 DNA reads TGTGCCAGCAGCTCTGAGCGGGGGCCCTACAATGAGCAGTTCTTC. Protein sequence: CASSSERGPYNEQFF.